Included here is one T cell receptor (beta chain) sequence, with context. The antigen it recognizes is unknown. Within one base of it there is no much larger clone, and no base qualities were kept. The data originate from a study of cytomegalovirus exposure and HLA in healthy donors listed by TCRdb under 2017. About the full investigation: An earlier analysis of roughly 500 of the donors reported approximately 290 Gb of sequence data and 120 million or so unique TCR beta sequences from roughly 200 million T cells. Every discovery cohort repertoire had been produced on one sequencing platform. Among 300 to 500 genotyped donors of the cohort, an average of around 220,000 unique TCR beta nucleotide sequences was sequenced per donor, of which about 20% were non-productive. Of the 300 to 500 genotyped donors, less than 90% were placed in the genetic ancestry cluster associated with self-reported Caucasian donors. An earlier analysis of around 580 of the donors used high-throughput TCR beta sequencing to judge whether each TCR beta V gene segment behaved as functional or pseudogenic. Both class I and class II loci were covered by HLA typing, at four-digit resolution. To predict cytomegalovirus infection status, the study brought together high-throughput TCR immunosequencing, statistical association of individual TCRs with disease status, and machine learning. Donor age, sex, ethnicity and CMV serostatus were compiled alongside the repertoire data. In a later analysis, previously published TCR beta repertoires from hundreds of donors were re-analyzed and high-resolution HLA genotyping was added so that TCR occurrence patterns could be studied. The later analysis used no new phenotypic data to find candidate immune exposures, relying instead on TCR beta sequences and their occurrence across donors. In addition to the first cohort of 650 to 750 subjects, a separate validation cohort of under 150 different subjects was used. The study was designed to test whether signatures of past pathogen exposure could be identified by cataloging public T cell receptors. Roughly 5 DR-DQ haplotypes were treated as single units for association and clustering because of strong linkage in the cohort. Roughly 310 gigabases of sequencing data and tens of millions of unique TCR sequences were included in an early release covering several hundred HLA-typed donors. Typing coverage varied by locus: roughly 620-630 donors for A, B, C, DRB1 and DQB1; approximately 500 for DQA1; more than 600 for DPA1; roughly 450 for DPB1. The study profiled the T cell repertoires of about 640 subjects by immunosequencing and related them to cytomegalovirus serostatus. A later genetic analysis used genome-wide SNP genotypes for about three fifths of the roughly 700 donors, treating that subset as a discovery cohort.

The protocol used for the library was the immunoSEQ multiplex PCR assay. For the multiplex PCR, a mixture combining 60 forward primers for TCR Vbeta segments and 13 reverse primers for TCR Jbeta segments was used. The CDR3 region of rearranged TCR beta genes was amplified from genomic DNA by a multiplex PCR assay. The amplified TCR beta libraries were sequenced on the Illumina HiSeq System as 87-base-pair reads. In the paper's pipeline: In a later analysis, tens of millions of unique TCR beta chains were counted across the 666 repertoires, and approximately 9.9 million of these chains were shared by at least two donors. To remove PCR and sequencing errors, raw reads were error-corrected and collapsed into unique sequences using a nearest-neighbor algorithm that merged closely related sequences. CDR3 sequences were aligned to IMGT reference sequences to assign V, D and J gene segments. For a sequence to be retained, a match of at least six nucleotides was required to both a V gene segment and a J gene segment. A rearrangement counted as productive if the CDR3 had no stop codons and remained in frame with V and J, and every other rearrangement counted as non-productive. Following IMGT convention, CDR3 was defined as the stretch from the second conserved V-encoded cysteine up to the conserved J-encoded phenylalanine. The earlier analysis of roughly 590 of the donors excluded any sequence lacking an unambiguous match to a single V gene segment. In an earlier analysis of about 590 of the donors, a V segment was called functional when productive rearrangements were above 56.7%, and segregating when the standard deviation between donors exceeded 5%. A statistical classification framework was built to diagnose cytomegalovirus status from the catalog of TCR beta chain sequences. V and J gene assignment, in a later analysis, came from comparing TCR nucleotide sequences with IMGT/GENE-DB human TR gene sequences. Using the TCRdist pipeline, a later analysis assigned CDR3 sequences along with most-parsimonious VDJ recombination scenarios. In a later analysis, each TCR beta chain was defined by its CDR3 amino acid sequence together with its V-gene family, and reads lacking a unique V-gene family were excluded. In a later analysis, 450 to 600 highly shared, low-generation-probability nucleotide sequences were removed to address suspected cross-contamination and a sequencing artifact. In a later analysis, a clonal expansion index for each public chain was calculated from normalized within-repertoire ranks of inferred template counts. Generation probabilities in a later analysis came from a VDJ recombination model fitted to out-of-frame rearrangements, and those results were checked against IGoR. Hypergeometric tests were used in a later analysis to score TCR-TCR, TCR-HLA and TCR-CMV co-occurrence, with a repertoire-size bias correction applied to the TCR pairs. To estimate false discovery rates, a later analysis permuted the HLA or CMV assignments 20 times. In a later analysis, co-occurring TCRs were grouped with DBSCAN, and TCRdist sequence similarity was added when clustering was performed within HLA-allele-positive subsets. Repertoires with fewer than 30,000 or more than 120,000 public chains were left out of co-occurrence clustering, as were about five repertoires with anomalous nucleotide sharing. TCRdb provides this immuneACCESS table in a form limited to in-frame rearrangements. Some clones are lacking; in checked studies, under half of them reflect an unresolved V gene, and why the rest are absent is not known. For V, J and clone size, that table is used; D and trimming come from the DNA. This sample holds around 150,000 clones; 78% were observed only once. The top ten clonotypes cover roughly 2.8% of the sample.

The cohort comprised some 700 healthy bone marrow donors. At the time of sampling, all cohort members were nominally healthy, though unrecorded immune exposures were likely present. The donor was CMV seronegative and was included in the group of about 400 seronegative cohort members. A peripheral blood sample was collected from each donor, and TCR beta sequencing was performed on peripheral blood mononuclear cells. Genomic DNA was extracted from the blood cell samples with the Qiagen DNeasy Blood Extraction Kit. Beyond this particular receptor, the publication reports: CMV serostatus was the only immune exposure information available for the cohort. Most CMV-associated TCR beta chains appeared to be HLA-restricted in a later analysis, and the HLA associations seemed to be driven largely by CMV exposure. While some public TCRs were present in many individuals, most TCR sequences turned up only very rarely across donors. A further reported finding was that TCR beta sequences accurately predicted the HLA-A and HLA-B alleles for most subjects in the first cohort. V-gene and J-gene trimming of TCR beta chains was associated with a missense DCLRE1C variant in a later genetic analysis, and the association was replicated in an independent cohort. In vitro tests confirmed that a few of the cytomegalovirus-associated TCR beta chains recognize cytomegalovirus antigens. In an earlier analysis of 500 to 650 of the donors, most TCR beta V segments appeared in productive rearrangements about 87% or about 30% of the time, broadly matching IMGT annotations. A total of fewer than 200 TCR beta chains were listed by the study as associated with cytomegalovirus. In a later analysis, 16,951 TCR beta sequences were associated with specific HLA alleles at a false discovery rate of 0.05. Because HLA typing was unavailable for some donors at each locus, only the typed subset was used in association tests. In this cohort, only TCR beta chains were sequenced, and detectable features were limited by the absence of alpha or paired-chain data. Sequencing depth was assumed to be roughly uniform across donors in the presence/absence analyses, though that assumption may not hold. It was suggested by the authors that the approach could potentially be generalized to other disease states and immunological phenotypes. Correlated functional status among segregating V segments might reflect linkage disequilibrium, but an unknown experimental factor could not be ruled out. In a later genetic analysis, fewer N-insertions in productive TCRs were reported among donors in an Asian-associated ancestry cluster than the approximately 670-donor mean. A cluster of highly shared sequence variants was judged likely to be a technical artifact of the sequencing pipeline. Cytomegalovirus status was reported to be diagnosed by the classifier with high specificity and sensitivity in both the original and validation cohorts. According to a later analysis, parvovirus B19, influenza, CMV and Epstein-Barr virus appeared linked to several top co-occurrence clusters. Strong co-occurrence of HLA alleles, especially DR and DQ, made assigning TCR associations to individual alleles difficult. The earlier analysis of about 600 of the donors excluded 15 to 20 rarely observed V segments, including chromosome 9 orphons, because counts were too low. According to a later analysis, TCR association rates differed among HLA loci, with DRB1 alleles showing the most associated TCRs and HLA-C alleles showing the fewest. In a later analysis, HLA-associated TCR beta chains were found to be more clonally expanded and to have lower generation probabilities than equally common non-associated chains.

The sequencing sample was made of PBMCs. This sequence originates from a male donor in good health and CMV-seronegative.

The DNA is TGTGCCAGCAGAAAGGGCGCGGGGGATCTTAACTATGGCTACACCTTC. The encoded protein is CASRKGAGDLNYGYTF. The chain employs TRBV7-2 and TRBJ1-2; 5 matching bases give a weak D call of TRBD1. V is pared back by 6 bases and J by 1 base, with 18 bases lying between the germline termini. Taken from the germline V gene, the CDR1 and CDR2 loops are SGHTA and FQGNSA. The CDR3 holds 16 amino acids from the cysteine to the phenylalanine. The only DNA kept is the CDR3, 48 bases in frame from the first base.